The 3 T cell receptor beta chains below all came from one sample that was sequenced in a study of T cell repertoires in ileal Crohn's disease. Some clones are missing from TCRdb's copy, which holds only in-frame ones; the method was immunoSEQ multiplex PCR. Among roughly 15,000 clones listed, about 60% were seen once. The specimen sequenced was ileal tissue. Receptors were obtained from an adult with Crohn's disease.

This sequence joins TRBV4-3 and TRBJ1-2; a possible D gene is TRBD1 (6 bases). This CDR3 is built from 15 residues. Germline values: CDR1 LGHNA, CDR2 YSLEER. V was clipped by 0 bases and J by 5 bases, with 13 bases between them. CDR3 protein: CASSQDGQGLYGYTF. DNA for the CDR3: TGCGCCAGCAGCCAAGATGGGCAGGGGCTTTATGGCTACACCTTC.

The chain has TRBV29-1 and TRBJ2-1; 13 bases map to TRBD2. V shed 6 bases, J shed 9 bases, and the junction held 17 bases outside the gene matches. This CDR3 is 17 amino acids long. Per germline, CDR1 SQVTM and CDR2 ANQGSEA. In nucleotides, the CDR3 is TGCAGCGTCGGGCGACCCGGGACTAGCGGGGCGGGACTTGAGCAGTTCTTC. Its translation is CSVGRPGTSGAGLEQFF.

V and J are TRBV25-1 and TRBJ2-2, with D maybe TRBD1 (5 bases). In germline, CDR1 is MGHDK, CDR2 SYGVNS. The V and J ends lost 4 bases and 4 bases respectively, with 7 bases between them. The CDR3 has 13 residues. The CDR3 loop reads CASSGQGTGELFF. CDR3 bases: TGTGCCAGCAGTGGTCAGGGCACCGGGGAGCTGTTTTTT.